This T cell receptor beta chain was sequenced in a study of blood T cell repertoires in COVID-19. Overall study context: Collection of acute and convalescent COVID-19 samples took place in the United States, Italy and Spain.

Sequencing used immunoSEQ multiplex PCR; TCRdb keeps in-frame clones, though not all of them. Among roughly 360,000 clones listed, 83% were seen once. Donors in Cohort 3 who had recovered were those with two negative PCRs, healthcare professional clearance, or resolution of their symptoms. V lost 4 bases, J lost 5 bases, and 0 bases stayed unmatched. The CDR3 extends over 13 amino acids. Germline CDR1 and CDR2: SNHLY and FYNNEI. Sequenced: PBMCs or T cells enriched from blood (not recorded which). This TCR came from a woman in her fifties or sixties who had recovered from COVID-19. The V gene is TRBV2, the J gene TRBJ1-5, with 9 bases fitting TRBD1. CDR3 sequence reads: CASSGQGDQPQHF. The CDR3 DNA follows: TGTGCCAGCAGTGGACAGGGGGATCAGCCCCAGCATTTT.